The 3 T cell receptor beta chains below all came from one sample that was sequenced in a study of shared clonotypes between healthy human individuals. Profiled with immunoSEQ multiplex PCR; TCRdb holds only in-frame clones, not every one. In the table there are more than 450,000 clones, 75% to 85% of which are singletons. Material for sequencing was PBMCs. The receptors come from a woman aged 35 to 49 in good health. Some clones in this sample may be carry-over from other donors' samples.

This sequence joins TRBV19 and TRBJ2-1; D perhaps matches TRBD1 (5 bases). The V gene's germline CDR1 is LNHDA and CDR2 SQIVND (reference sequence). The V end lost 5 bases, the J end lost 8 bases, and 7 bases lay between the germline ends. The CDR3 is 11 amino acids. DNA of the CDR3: TGTGCCAGTAGTCAGGGTTATGAGCAGTTCTTC. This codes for CASSQGYEQFF.

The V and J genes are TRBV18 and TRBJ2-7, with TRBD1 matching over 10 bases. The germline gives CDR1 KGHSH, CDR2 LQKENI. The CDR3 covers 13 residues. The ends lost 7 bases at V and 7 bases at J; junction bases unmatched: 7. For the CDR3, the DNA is TGTGCCAGCTTCCCTGGACAGGGGGAAGAGCAGTACTTC. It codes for CASFPGQGEEQYF. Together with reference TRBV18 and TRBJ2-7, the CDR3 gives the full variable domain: NAGVMQNPRHLVRRRGQEARLRCSPMKGHSHVYWYRQLPEEGLKFMVYLQKENIIDESGMPKERFSAEFPKEGPSILRIQQVVRGDSAAYFCASFPGQGEEQYFGPGTRLTVT.

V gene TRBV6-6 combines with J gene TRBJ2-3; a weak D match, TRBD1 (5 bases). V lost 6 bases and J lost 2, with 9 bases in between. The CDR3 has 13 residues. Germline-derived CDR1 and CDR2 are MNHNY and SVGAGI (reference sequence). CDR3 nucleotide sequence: TGTGCCAGCAGCTCAGGGTTCACAGATACGCAGTATTTT. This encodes CASSSGFTDTQYF.